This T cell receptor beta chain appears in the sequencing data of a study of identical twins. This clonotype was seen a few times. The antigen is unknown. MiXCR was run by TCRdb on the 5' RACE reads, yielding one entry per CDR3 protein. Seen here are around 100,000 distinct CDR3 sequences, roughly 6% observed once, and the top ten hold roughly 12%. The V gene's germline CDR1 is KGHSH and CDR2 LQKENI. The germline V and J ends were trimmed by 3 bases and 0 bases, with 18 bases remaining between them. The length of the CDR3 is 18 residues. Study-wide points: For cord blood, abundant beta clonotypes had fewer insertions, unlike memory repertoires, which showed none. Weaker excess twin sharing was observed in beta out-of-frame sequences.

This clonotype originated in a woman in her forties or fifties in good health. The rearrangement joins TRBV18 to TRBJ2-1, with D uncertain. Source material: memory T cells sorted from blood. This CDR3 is CASSPQGLSLSSYNEQFF. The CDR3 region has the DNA TGTGCCAGCTCACCCCAAGGCTTATCACTGAGCTCCTACAATGAGCAGTTCTTC.